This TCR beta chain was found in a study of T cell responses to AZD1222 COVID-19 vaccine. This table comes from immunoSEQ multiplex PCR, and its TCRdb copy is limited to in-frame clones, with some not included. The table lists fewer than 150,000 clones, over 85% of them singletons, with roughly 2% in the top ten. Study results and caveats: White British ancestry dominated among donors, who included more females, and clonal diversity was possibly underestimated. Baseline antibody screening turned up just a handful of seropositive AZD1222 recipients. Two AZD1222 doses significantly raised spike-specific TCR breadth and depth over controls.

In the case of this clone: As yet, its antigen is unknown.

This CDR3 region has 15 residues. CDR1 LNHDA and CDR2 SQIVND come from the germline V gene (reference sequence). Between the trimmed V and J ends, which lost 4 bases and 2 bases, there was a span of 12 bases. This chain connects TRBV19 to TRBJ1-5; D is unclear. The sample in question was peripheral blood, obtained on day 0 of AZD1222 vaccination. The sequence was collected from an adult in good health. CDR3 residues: CASSTDSQGNQPQHF. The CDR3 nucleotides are TGTGCCAGTAGTACCGACTCGCAGGGCAATCAGCCCCAGCATTTT.